A selection of T cell receptor beta chains follows, all from one sample in a study of T cells in Graves' hyperthyroidism and ophthalmopathy. TCRdb re-called the multiplex PCR reads through MiXCR, storing one row per CDR3 protein. Found here are about 610,000 distinct CDR3 sequences, approximately 16% of them singletons; the top ten hold roughly 3.4%. The sequenced sample consisted of blood. Receptors originate from a middle-aged woman with Graves' ophthalmopathy. CDR3s include the opening cysteine and the closing phenylalanine or tryptophan. A D gene is named only where the DNA matches it firmly. Some rows mark clone size as missing; the rest say once, few, many or name a class of expanded clone.

len	v_gene	d_gene	j_gene	abundance	CDR3nt	CDR3aa
14	TRBV27	-	TRBJ2-7	few	TGTGCCAGCAGTCAGCAGGGCCCCTCTTATGAGCAGTACTTC	CASSQQGPSYEQYF
15	TRBV28	-	TRBJ2-7	many	TGTGCCAGCAGTGACACTAGCCCCAGCTCCTACGAGCAGTACTTC	CASSDTSPSSYEQYF
17	TRBV19	-	TRBJ2-3	few	TGTGCCAGTAGTACCGCCGGGGAGGCAGGGGACTCGAATACGCAGTATTTT	CASSTAGEAGDSNTQYF
13	TRBV6-1	TRBD1	TRBJ1-2	many	TGTGCCAGCATTTACACAGGGGGGCTTGGCTACACCTTC	CASIYTGGLGYTF
15	TRBV15	-	TRBJ2-2	few	TGTGCCACCAGTTATCGACGGGGCAGGACCGGGGAGCTGTTTTTT	CATSYRRGRTGELFF
14	TRBV2	-	TRBJ1-1	many	TGTGCCAGCATAACAGACAGGTGGAACACTGAAGCTTTCTTT	CASITDRWNTEAFF
14	TRBV30	-	TRBJ1-1	many	TGTGCCTGGAGTTCTCTAGGGTCTATGACTGAAGCTTTCTTT	CAWSSLGSMTEAFF
12	TRBV20-1	-	TRBJ2-7	many	TGCAGTGCTAGAGGACTAGACTACGAGCAGTACTTC	CSARGLDYEQYF
15	TRBV13	TRBD2	TRBJ2-1	many	TGTGCCAGCAGCTCACTAGCGGGAGGGGACAATGAGCAGTTCTTC	CASSSLAGGDNEQFF
13	TRBV11-2	TRBD2	TRBJ2-1	many	TGTGCCAGCAGCTCTATAGCGGGAGCTGAGCAGTTCTTC	CASSSIAGAEQFF
14	TRBV5-1	-	TRBJ1-3	-	TGCGCCTTCGAGAGGCGTCTCGGGGGAAACACCATATATTTT	CAFERRLGGNTIYF
15	TRBV2	TRBD1	TRBJ2-4	-	TGTGCCAGCAAACAGGGGGTTCAGGCCAAAAACATTCAGTACTTC	CASKQGVQAKNIQYF
15	TRBV20-1	TRBD2	TRBJ2-5	-	TGCAGTGCCCCGACTAGCGGGGAACACCAAGAGACCCAGTACTTC	CSAPTSGEHQETQYF
16	TRBV12-3/TRBV12-4	-	TRBJ1-5	-	TGTGCCAGCAGTTTCTCGCAGCTGAATAGCAATCAGCCCCAGCATTTT	CASSFSQLNSNQPQHF
14	TRBV5-1	-	TRBJ2-5	-	TGCGCCAGCAGCTTGGAACAGGGAAGAGAGACCCAGTACTTC	CASSLEQGRETQYF
16	TRBV5-1	-	TRBJ2-1	-	TGCGCCAGCAGCTTAGGAATGGGGGCTAGGTACAATGAGCAGTTCTTC	CASSLGMGARYNEQFF
16	TRBV25-1	TRBD2	TRBJ2-5	-	TGTGCCAGCAGTGAATTCGTAGGCGGGGGACAAGAGACCCAGTACTTC	CASSEFVGGGQETQYF
15	TRBV4-1	-	TRBJ1-3	-	TGCGCCAGCAGCCAATTAGATACGGGGTGGAACACCATATATTTT	CASSQLDTGWNTIYF
15	TRBV6-1	-	TRBJ2-4	few	TGTGCCAGCAGTAGGGGGGAGCGCGCCAAAAACATTCAGTACTTC	CASSRGERAKNIQYF